Listed below are T cell receptor beta chains from one sample, sequenced in a study of blood T cell repertoires in COVID-19. Using immunoSEQ multiplex PCR, the repertoire was profiled, and TCRdb retains in-frame clones only, with some absent. The profile shows 64,000 or so clones, 65% to 90% of them singletons. Material: peripheral blood. The receptors shown here come from a man between 35 and 55 years old with acute or convalescent COVID-19. Each CDR3 is given with its conserved first and last residue. The D gene is left open where the match is weak. Only some rows state a clone size, as once, few, many or a class for expanded clones.

d_call clone_size j_call v_call cdr3_length cdr3_nt cdr3_aa
- - TRBJ2-1 TRBV19 17 TGTGCCAGTAGTGTGCCAGGGGCTTTGGAACCCTACAATGAGCAGTTCTTC CASSVPGALEPYNEQFF
TRBD1 - TRBJ1-2 TRBV5-6 13 TGTGCCAGCAGCCCACAGGGGTTATATGGCTACACCTTC CASSPQGLYGYTF
TRBD1 - TRBJ2-1 TRBV5-8 14 TGTGCCAGCATCCGGGACAGGGGGTACAATGAGCAGTTCTTC CASIRDRGYNEQFF
TRBD1 - TRBJ1-2 TRBV11-1 14 TGTGCCAGCAGCCCCCGACAGGGGGGGAATGGCTACACCTTC CASSPRQGGNGYTF
- - TRBJ1-2 TRBV19 15 TGTGCCAGTAGTTACCGCTCCACAGCTAACTATGGCTACACCTTC CASSYRSTANYGYTF
- - TRBJ2-7 TRBV18 15 TGTGCCAGCTCACCACCGGCCAGGGAAGGATACGAGCAGTACTTC CASSPPAREGYEQYF
TRBD1 - TRBJ1-5 TRBV28 14 TGTGCCAGCAGTCAGACAGGGATCAATCAGCCCCAGCATTTT CASSQTGINQPQHF
TRBD1 - TRBJ1-1 TRBV18 16 TGTGCCAGCTCACCACAGCGACAGGGTTGGGCCACTGAAGCTTTCTTT CASSPQRQGWATEAFF
- - TRBJ1-1 TRBV19 14 TGTGCCAGTAGTATGTCGGTAATGAACACTGAAGCTTTCTTT CASSMSVMNTEAFF
- - TRBJ2-7 TRBV9 14 TGTGCCAGCAGCGTAGTGCCCGGGAGCGACGAGCAGTACTTC CASSVVPGSDEQYF
TRBD2 - TRBJ2-2 TRBV24-1 16 TGTGCCACCAGTGATTCTAGCGGGGGGGCCTCCGGGGAGCTGTTTTTT CATSDSSGGASGELFF
TRBD2 - TRBJ2-3 TRBV4-1 16 TGCGCCAGCAGCCAAGGGGCGGGGGGCCGACCAGATACGCAGTATTTT CASSQGAGGRPDTQYF
- - TRBJ2-1 TRBV19 16 TGTGCCAGTAGTGTGCGAGGGGAGGAGGCGTACAATGAGCAGTTCTTC CASSVRGEEAYNEQFF
- few TRBJ1-2 TRBV10-1 14 TGCGCCAGCAGTGAACTACGCCCAAACTATGGCTACACCTTC CASSELRPNYGYTF
- - TRBJ2-6 TRBV2 12 TGTGCCAGCAGTGAGGGGGCGAACGTCCTGACTTTC CASSEGANVLTF
- - TRBJ1-3 TRBV24-1 14 TGTGCCACCAGTGACACTAGGTCTGGAAACACCATATATTTT CATSDTRSGNTIYF
TRBD1 few TRBJ1-1 TRBV19 13 TGTGCCAGTAGTATGCAGGGGGGAACTGAAGCTTTCTTT CASSMQGGTEAFF
TRBD2 - TRBJ2-1 TRBV19 17 TGTGCCAGTAGCCCTAGCGGGGCACAAATCCCCGGGAATGAGCAGTTCTTC CASSPSGAQIPGNEQFF
- - TRBJ2-7 TRBV5-6 14 TGTGCCAGCAGCTACAGACCAGGGCCCTACGAGCAGTACTTC CASSYRPGPYEQYF
TRBD2 - TRBJ2-5 TRBV7-3 15 TGTGCCAGCAGCCTGCAGGCGGGGGTCCCAGAGACCCAGTACTTC CASSLQAGVPETQYF
TRBD1 once TRBJ1-2 TRBV6-6 13 TGTGCCAGCAGCTGGGACAGTTTTTATGGCTACACCTTC CASSWDSFYGYTF
- - TRBJ1-2 TRBV5-1 14 TGCGCCAGCGGTCCTGATGGGGGCTCAGGTGGCTACACCTTC CASGPDGGSGGYTF
- - TRBJ1-4 TRBV6-5 13 TGTGCCAGCGAACAGTCTACTAATGAAAAACTGTTTTTT CASEQSTNEKLFF
- - TRBJ1-2 TRBV6-1 14 TGTGCCAGCAGTGAATTACAGGGCCTCCTGGGCTACACCTTC CASSELQGLLGYTF
- - TRBJ1-2 TRBV2 13 TGTGCCAGCAGGGACTTACTGGGGTATGGCTACACCTTC CASRDLLGYGYTF
- - TRBJ2-7 TRBV21-1 12 TGTGCCAGCCGGGACAGCTCCTACGAGCAGTACTTC CASRDSSYEQYF
- - TRBJ1-2 TRBV11-3 12 TGTGCCAGCAGCTTCCAGGGCCATGGCTACACCTTC CASSFQGHGYTF
TRBD2 - TRBJ2-2 TRBV13 20 TGTGCCAGCAGCCGGCGGATCGGGACTAGCGGGGGATCGAACACCGGGGAGCTGTTTTTT CASSRRIGTSGGSNTGELFF
TRBD1 - TRBJ2-5 TRBV7-9 13 TGTGCCAGCAGCTTGGGACAGGGAGAGACCCAGTACTTC CASSLGQGETQYF
TRBD2 - TRBJ2-5 TRBV3-1/TRBV3-2 17 TGTGCCAGCAGCCCCGGGACTAGCGGGGGGGTCCGGGAGACCCAGTACTTC CASSPGTSGGVRETQYF
TRBD2 - TRBJ2-5 TRBV24-1 14 TGTGCCACCGGCCCCGGGACTAGCCTGGAGACCCAGTACTTC CATGPGTSLETQYF
TRBD1 - TRBJ1-1 TRBV27 15 TGTGCCAGCAGAACCACTCTGACAGGGGACACTGAAGCTTTCTTT CASRTTLTGDTEAFF
TRBD1 - TRBJ2-7 TRBV29-1 13 TGCAGCGTCCAGACAGGGTGGGACTACGAGCAGTACTTC CSVQTGWDYEQYF
- - TRBJ1-2 TRBV30 15 TGTGCCTGGAGTGTACCCCACGGTCTCAACTATGGCTACACCTTC CAWSVPHGLNYGYTF
TRBD1 - TRBJ2-3 TRBV7-2 15 TGTGCCAGCAGCTTAGGAGGGACAGGGTTAGATACGCAGTATTTT CASSLGGTGLDTQYF
- - TRBJ1-5 TRBV11-2 15 TGTGCCAGCAGCTTAGCGGGTTATAGCAATCAGCCCCAGCATTTT CASSLAGYSNQPQHF
TRBD1 - TRBJ2-4 TRBV13 18 TGTGCCAGCAGCTTAGGGCCCCAACAGGGGTGGACCAAAAACATTCAGTACTTC CASSLGPQQGWTKNIQYF
TRBD1 - TRBJ1-1 TRBV7-2 14 TGTGCCAGCAGCCGGACAGGGTTGAACACTGAAGCTTTCTTT CASSRTGLNTEAFF
TRBD1 - TRBJ1-1 TRBV5-1 17 TGCGCCAGCAGCTTTCTGGGACAGGGGAAGCTGAACACTGAAGCTTTCTTT CASSFLGQGKLNTEAFF
TRBD1 few TRBJ1-6 TRBV2 15 TGTGCCAGCAGTGAAACGGGACAGGGTTATTCACCCCTCCACTTT CASSETGQGYSPLHF
- - TRBJ1-2 TRBV5-1 15 TGCGCCAGCAGCTTTGTTCGTGGGGGCGGCTATGGCTACACCTTC CASSFVRGGGYGYTF
- - TRBJ2-2 TRBV2 22 TGTGCCAGCAGTGAGAAGGGGCCGACTAGACAGACCAGCAGGTTGGGTTCCGGGGAGCTGTTTTTT CASSEKGPTRQTSRLGSGELFF
- once TRBJ1-4 TRBV21-1 13 TGTGCCAGCGAAACGCGGGCTAATGAAAAACTGTTTTTT CASETRANEKLFF
- - TRBJ1-3 TRBV11-2 16 TGTGCCAGCAGCTCCGGGTCCACCCGGCAGGGAAACACCATATATTTT CASSSGSTRQGNTIYF
- - TRBJ1-6 TRBV5-1 14 TGCGCCAGCAGCTTGGGGGCAGATAATTCACCCCTCCACTTT CASSLGADNSPLHF
TRBD1 few TRBJ1-5 TRBV19 18 TGTGCCAGTAAGAGGGCGCTTTCTGGACAGGGGGCTGGGCAGCCCCAGCATTTT CASKRALSGQGAGQPQHF
TRBD1 - TRBJ1-3 TRBV2 17 TGTGCCAGCAGTGTAGGAATGGGACAGGTCTCTGGAAACACCATATATTTT CASSVGMGQVSGNTIYF
TRBD1 - TRBJ2-1 TRBV6-1 16 TGTGCCAGCAGTGAGGACAGGGGCTTATCCTACAATGAGCAGTTCTTC CASSEDRGLSYNEQFF
- - TRBJ2-1 TRBV19 13 TGTGCCAGTAGGAAGGGGAACTACAATGAGCAGTTCTTC CASRKGNYNEQFF
- few TRBJ1-1 TRBV4-2 15 TGTGCCAGCAGCCAAGTGGGGACACAGAACACTGAAGCTTTCTTT CASSQVGTQNTEAFF
TRBD1 - TRBJ2-2 TRBV14 14 TGTGCCAGCAGCCTACAGGGGGGCACCGGGGAGCTGTTTTTT CASSLQGGTGELFF
- - TRBJ2-1 TRBV27 16 TGTGCCAGCAGGCTACGTCAGGGTCGAGGCTACAATGAGCAGTTCTTC CASRLRQGRGYNEQFF
TRBD1 - TRBJ2-7 TRBV4-2 15 TGTGCCAGCAGCCAAGGTAGGGGGCGTAGCTACGAGCAGTACTTC CASSQGRGRSYEQYF
- - TRBJ1-6 TRBV30 16 TGTGCCTGGACCATCGCCCGCGCCGCCAGGGGTTCACCCCTCCACTTT CAWTIARAARGSPLHF
TRBD1 few TRBJ2-7 TRBV11-3 16 TGTGCCAGCAGCCCCCCCTGGACAGGGAGCTCCTACGAGCAGTACTTC CASSPPWTGSSYEQYF
- - TRBJ2-5 TRBV4-1 15 TGCGCCAGCAGCCAAGGGCTAGCGCAACAAGAGACCCAGTACTTC CASSQGLAQQETQYF